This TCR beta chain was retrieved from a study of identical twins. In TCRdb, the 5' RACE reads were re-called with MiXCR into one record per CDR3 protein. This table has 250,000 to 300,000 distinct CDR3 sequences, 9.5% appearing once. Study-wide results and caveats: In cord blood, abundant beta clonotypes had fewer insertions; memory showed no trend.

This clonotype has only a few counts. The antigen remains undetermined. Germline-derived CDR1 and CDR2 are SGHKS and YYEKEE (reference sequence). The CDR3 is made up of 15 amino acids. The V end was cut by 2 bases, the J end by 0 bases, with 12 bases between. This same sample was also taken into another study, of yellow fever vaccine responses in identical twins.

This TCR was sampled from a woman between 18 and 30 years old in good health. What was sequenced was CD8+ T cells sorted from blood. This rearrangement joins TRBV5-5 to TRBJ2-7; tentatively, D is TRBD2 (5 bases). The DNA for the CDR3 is TGTGCCAGCAGCTTCTCGGGAACTAACTCCTACGAGCAGTACTTC. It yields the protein CASSFSGTNSYEQYF.